These 8 T cell receptor beta chains originate from one sample sequenced in a study of blood T cell repertoires in COVID-19 (dated by TCRdb to the early 2020s). The method was the immunoSEQ multiplex PCR assay. The table comes from immuneACCESS by way of TCRdb, which keeps in-frame sequences with V and J called. Part of the clones is missing from these tables; in studies checked, under half for an unresolved V gene and the rest for unknown reasons. The sample table lists fewer than 400,000 clones, 70% to 90% of them with a count of one. Around 2.9% of the sample rests with the top ten. What was sequenced was peripheral blood. These receptors came from a human donor in a cohort sampled during active COVID-19.

V and J are TRBV9 and TRBJ2-3, with TRBD2 as a possible D gene (6 bases). V dropped 4 bases and J dropped 5 bases, with 20 bases sitting between them. The germline CDR1 and CDR2 sequences are SGDLS and YYNGEE. The CDR3 loop spans 16 amino acids. CDR3 loop: CASSPPGLAGQDTQYF. The CDR3 nucleotides are TGTGCCAGCAGCCCCCCCGGGTTGGCGGGGCAAGATACGCAGTATTTT.

This clone was picked up one time. The CDR3 sequence: CASSLIWSGTQYF. For the CDR3, the DNA is TGTGCCAGCAGCTTAATCTGGAGTGGGACCCAGTACTTC. The V gene is TRBV7-3, the J gene TRBJ2-5; D gene ambiguous. The CDR3 runs to 13 residues. V lost 1 base and J lost 7, with 10 bases in between. The germline V gene encodes CDR1 SGHTA and CDR2 FQGTGA.

The DNA for the CDR3 is TGCGCCAGCAGCTCCAGGGACTACCTCGAGCAGTTCTTC. Residues: CASSSRDYLEQFF. The rearrangement uses TRBV5-1 and TRBJ2-1; 7 bases line up with TRBD2. Trimming took 3 bases from V and 10 from J; bases not matched to a gene: 7. Per the germline V gene, CDR1 is SGHRS and CDR2 is YFSETQ. The CDR3 covers 13 residues.

J is TRBJ1-6 and V is TRBV11-1, with 8 bases identical to TRBD1. The CDR3 is made up of 16 amino acids. Per the germline V gene, CDR1 is SGHAT and CDR2 is FQDESV (reference sequence). The J segment lost 10 bases and the V segment lost 5 bases, leaving 13 bases of the junction unmatched. CDR3 sequence (DNA): TGTGCCAGCAGCCACTCCCGGACAGGGAGAGGCTCACCCCTCCACTTT. Amino acid sequence: CASSHSRTGRGSPLHF.

V usage is TRBV6-5 and J usage is TRBJ1-1; D remains ambiguous. The germline V gene encodes CDR1 MNHEY and CDR2 SVGAGI. V shed 2 bases and J shed 12 bases, with 25 bases lying between them. The CDR3 length is 16 residues. The CDR3 spells CASSYIGPVGWKESFF. The CDR3 DNA reads as TGTGCCAGCAGTTACATTGGCCCCGTAGGTTGGAAGGAGTCTTTCTTT.

V is TRBV30 and J is TRBJ2-1; 8 nucleotides match TRBD2. The CDR3 loop spans 14 amino acids. Germline V lookup: CDR1 GTSNPN, CDR2 SVGIG (reference sequence). After removal of 0 bases from V and 2 bases from J, the junction contained 0 bases not matched to a gene. This chain's CDR3 is CAWSVGGAYNEQFF. In DNA form, the CDR3 reads TGTGCCTGGAGTGTCGGGGGGGCCTACAATGAGCAGTTCTTC.

The genes are TRBV11-2 and TRBJ2-1; tentatively, D is TRBD1 (7 bases). This CDR3 has 14 amino acids. Trimming shortened V by 6 bases and J by 4 bases, and 13 bases separated the two germline ends. Germline CDR1 is SGHAT and CDR2 is FQNNGV. This CDR3 reads CASSGGTVYNEQFF. The DNA for the CDR3 is TGTGCCAGCAGTGGAGGGACAGTTTACAATGAGCAGTTCTTC.

The CDR3 region has the DNA TGTGCCAGCAGTTCCCCTAGCGGGAACTCCTACGAGCAGTACTTC. Translation gives CASSSPSGNSYEQYF. V and J are TRBV6-6 and TRBJ2-7; 9 bases are shared with TRBD2. Germline CDR1 reads MNHNY; CDR2 reads SVGAGI (reference sequence). Trimming at V came to 4 bases and at J to 0 bases, leaving 4 bases not matched to a gene. This CDR3 is 15 amino acids long.